The 9 T cell receptor beta chains given below trace back to one sample, sequenced in a study of cytomegalovirus exposure and HLA in healthy donors. PCR employed 60 Vbeta and 13 Jbeta primers. Assay: immunoSEQ multiplex PCR; the TCRdb copy retains only in-frame clones and omits some. The sample carries around 54,000 clones, approximately 82% recorded once. The specimen sequenced was PBMCs. The receptors were sampled from a woman aged 18-30 years in good health and CMV-seronegative.

This sequence joins TRBV9 and TRBJ2-5; no definite D call. The last part of the DNA fits TRBJ2-7 better; the J call may be wrong. CDR1 is SGDLS, CDR2 YYNGEE, per germline. CDR3 length equals 11 residues. The CDR3 DNA sequence: TGTGCCAGCTCTAGGGACTACGAGCAGTACTTC. Encoded protein: CASSRDYEQYF.

The CDR3 DNA reads TGTGCCAGCAGCAGTTTGATGCAAACCAATACCCCCCAAGAGACCCAGTACTTC. Translating gives CASSSLMQTNTPQETQYF. The chain uses TRBV28 and TRBJ2-5; D is undetermined. The CDR3 consists of 18 residues. Germline CDR1 reads MDHEN; CDR2 reads SYDVKM. V dropped 6 bases and J dropped 1 base, with 24 bases sitting between them.

This chain links TRBV4-1 with TRBJ1-1; possible D gene TRBD1, 5 bases. V lost 1 base to trimming and J lost 7 bases, with 16 bases between them. This CDR3 is 15 amino acids long. Per the germline V gene, CDR1 is MGHRA and CDR2 is YSYEKL. The CDR3 sequence is CASSQGAGGGGEAFF. The CDR3 DNA sequence: TGCGCCAGCAGCCAAGGGGCCGGGGGAGGCGGTGAAGCTTTCTTT.

The chain recombines TRBV5-6 with TRBJ1-1, with D possibly TRBD1 on 5 matching bases. Germline CDR1 SGHDT, CDR2 YYEEEE. V was cut by 4 bases and J by 11 bases, with 18 bases left in between. The CDR3 runs 13 residues. The CDR3 protein is CASSHWTNVWAFF. As DNA, the CDR3 is TGTGCCAGCAGCCATTGGACAAATGTGTGGGCTTTCTTT.

In the case of this clone: At one of its ends the junction is not consistent with the germline gene, which may arise from a read error. The chain has TRBV4-2 and TRBJ2-3, with D possibly matching TRBD2 (9 bases). CDR1 is LGHNA and CDR2 is YNFKEQ in the germline V gene. CDR3 length: 18 amino acids. CDR3 loop: CASSQDPTSGPGTGTQYF. As DNA, the CDR3 is TGTGCCAGCAGCCAAGACCCGACTAGCGGTCCAGGGACAGGTACGCAGTATTTT.

V usage is TRBV9 and J usage is TRBJ2-1; a weak D match, TRBD2 (6 bases). V was cut by 3 bases and J by 3 bases, with 10 bases left in between. The CDR3 is 14 amino acids. Germline V lookup: CDR1 SGDLS, CDR2 YYNGEE. CDR3 protein: CASSDGGSYNEQFF. The CDR3 DNA is TGTGCCAGCAGCGATGGGGGGAGCTACAATGAGCAGTTCTTC. The full variable domain, in which reference TRBV9 and TRBJ2-1 provide the parts outside the CDR3, is DSGVTQTPKHLITATGQRVTLRCSPRSGDLSVYWYQQSLDQGLQFLIQYYNGEERAKGNILERFSAQQFPDLHSELNLSSLELGDSALYFCASSDGGSYNEQFFGPGTRLTVL.

The V call is TRBV5-1, the J call TRBJ2-1; TRBD2 matches at 10 bases. Trimming cost V 2 bases and J 1 base; bases outside gene matches: 6. The CDR3 length is 17 residues. Per germline, CDR1 SGHRS and CDR2 YFSETQ. CDR3 protein: CASSLKREGRSYNEQFF. DNA for the CDR3: TGCGCCAGCAGCTTAAAGCGGGAGGGCAGGTCCTACAATGAGCAGTTCTTC.

The chain is built from TRBV27 and TRBJ2-5; 7 bases map to TRBD1. Per germline, CDR1 MNHEY and CDR2 SMNVEV (reference sequence). V dropped 3 bases and J dropped 1; count of bases not matched to a gene: 5. The CDR3 spans 15 residues. Written as DNA, the CDR3 is TGTGCCAGCAGTTTGACAGGGTATAGCCAAGAGACCCAGTACTTC. This sequence encodes CASSLTGYSQETQYF.

The rearrangement uses TRBV28 and TRBJ1-3; D is possibly TRBD1 (6 bases). V was shortened by 6 bases and J by 3 bases, with 12 bases between the two germline ends. This CDR3 region has 14 residues. The germline V gene encodes CDR1 MDHEN and CDR2 SYDVKM. CDR3 amino acids: CASRPQGVGNTIYF. The CDR3, as DNA: TGTGCCAGCAGGCCACAGGGAGTTGGAAACACCATATATTTT.